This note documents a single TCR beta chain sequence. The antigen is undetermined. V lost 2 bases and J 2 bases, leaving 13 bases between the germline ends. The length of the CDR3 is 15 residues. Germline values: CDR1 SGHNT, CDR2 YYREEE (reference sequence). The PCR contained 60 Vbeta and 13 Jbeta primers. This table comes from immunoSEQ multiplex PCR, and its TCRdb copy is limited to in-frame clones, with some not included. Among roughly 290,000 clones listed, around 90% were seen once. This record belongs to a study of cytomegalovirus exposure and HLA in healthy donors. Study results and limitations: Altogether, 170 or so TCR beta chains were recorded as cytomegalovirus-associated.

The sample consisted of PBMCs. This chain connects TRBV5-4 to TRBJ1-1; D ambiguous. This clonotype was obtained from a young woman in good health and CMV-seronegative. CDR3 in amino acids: CASSFSGGSNTEAFF. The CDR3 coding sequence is TGTGCCAGCAGCTTCTCGGGAGGTTCCAACACTGAAGCTTTCTTT.